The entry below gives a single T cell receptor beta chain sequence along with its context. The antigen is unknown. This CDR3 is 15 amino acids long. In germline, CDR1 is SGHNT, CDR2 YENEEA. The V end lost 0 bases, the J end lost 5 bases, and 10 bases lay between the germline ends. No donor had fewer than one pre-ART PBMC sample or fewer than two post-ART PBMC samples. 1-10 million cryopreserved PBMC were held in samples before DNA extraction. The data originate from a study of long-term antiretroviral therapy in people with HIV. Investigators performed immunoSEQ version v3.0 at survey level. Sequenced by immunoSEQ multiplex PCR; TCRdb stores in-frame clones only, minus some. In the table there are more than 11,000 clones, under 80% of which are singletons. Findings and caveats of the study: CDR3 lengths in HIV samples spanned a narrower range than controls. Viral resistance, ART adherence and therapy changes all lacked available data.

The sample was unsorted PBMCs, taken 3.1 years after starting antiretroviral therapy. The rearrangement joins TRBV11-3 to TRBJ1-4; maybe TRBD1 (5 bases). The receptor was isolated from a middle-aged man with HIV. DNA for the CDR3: TGTGCCAGCAGCTTAGATCCCAGGGAAAATGAAAAACTGTTTTTT. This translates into CASSLDPRENEKLFF.